A selection of T cell receptor beta chains follows, all from one sample in a study of a mutant IDH1 vaccine in newly diagnosed glioma. These receptors lack a known antigen. The method was immunoSEQ multiplex PCR; TCRdb's version includes in-frame clones alone and lacks a portion of them. The data contain some 50,000 clones, about 81% of them singletons. Specimen: PBMCs, collected from a glioma patient whose treatment included an IDH1 peptide vaccine. These receptors all stem from a woman between 25 and 40 years old with glioma. Some clones in this sample may be carry-over from other donors' samples. Each CDR3 is given with its conserved first and last residue. Fields, in order: clone size, J gene, CDR3 length, D gene, V gene, CDR3 DNA, CDR3 protein. The D gene is left open where the match is weak. The size entry is marked missing in some rows and otherwise reads once, few, many or a size class.

size: NA
J: TRBJ2-4
length: 16
D: TRBD2
V: TRBV28
DNA: TGTGCCAGCAGTTATAGCGGGAGGGCGTCCAAAAACATTCAGTACTTC
CDR3: CASSYSGRASKNIQYF

size: NA
J: TRBJ1-1
length: 13
D: NA
V: TRBV2
DNA: TGTGCCTCACAACCTCCGGTAGACACTGAAGCTTTCTTT
CDR3: CASQPPVDTEAFF

size: NA
J: TRBJ2-2
length: 17
D: TRBD1
V: TRBV19
DNA: TGTGCCAGTAGTTCCCCGCGACAGGGAAGAGGTATCGGGGAGCTGTTTTTT
CDR3: CASSSPRQGRGIGELFF

size: once
J: TRBJ1-2
length: 13
D: NA
V: TRBV14
DNA: TGTGCCAGCAGCCCCGGACGGACCTATGGCTACACCTTC
CDR3: CASSPGRTYGYTF

size: NA
J: TRBJ1-2
length: 15
D: NA
V: TRBV10-3
DNA: TGTGCCATCAGTGAGTATGGACAGAGCACTAATGGCTACACCTTC
CDR3: CAISEYGQSTNGYTF

size: few
J: TRBJ2-7
length: 15
D: TRBD1
V: TRBV10-3
DNA: TGTGCCATCAGTGCCCTCCGGACAGGATCCTACGAGCAGTACTTC
CDR3: CAISALRTGSYEQYF

size: NA
J: TRBJ1-4
length: 16
D: NA
V: TRBV18
DNA: TGTGCCAGCTCCCCCTTTGGGGTAAGAGTGTATGAAAAACTGTTTTTT
CDR3: CASSPFGVRVYEKLFF

size: NA
J: TRBJ2-2
length: 14
D: NA
V: TRBV18
DNA: TGTGCCAGCTCACCAGTCTCCTACACCGGGGAGCTGTTTTTT
CDR3: CASSPVSYTGELFF

size: NA
J: TRBJ1-1
length: 13
D: NA
V: TRBV19
DNA: TGTGCCAGTTCCCTGACGGGGAACACTGAAGCTTTCTTT
CDR3: CASSLTGNTEAFF

size: few
J: TRBJ1-1
length: 13
D: NA
V: TRBV19
DNA: TGTGCCAGTATGGTCACCTTGAACACTGAAGCTTTCTTT
CDR3: CASMVTLNTEAFF

size: NA
J: TRBJ1-1
length: 16
D: NA
V: TRBV19
DNA: TGTGCCAGTAGTTTCCTGGGACACCCCGAGAGCACTGAAGCTTTCTTT
CDR3: CASSFLGHPESTEAFF

size: few
J: TRBJ1-1
length: 14
D: NA
V: TRBV29-1
DNA: TGCAGCGTTGGAGGGGTGGACGACAGACCTGAAGCTTTCTTT
CDR3: CSVGGVDDRPEAFF

size: NA
J: TRBJ2-7
length: 12
D: TRBD2
V: TRBV6-5
DNA: TGTGCCAGCAGTCCCATAGCGGGAGGCCAGTACTTC
CDR3: CASSPIAGGQYF

size: few
J: TRBJ1-1
length: 14
D: TRBD1
V: TRBV7-9
DNA: TGTGCCAGCAGCTTCCAGGGGGCGGTTACTGAAGCTTTCTTT
CDR3: CASSFQGAVTEAFF

size: NA
J: TRBJ1-5
length: 15
D: NA
V: TRBV5-1
DNA: TGCGCCAGCAGCTTGAGGGGTGGGAACAATCAGCCCCAGCATTTT
CDR3: CASSLRGGNNQPQHF

size: few
J: TRBJ1-1
length: 13
D: NA
V: TRBV2
DNA: TGTGCCAGCAGTGAGGGGGTGAGACTGAAAGCTTTCTTT
CDR3: CASSEGVRLKAFF

size: NA
J: TRBJ2-1
length: 15
D: TRBD2
V: TRBV7-3
DNA: TGTGCCAGCAGCTTAATAGCGGGAAATTCTTATGAGCAGTTCTTC
CDR3: CASSLIAGNSYEQFF

size: NA
J: TRBJ2-7
length: 15
D: NA
V: TRBV4-1
DNA: TGCGCCAGCAGCCCGACGGAGACTCTATCCTACGAGCAGTACTTC
CDR3: CASSPTETLSYEQYF

size: NA
J: TRBJ1-4
length: 15
D: NA
V: TRBV2
DNA: TGTGCCAGCAGTGATTGGGGGGGAACTAATGAAAAACTGTTTTTT
CDR3: CASSDWGGTNEKLFF

size: NA
J: TRBJ1-1
length: 12
D: NA
V: TRBV9
DNA: TGTGCCAGCAGCCCAGAGGGTACTGAAGCTTTCTTT
CDR3: CASSPEGTEAFF

size: NA
J: TRBJ1-6
length: 15
D: NA
V: TRBV4-1
DNA: TGCGCCAGCAGCCAAGAACCGCATCCATATTACCCCCTCCACTTT
CDR3: CASSQEPHPYYPLHF

size: NA
J: TRBJ1-1
length: 16
D: TRBD1
V: TRBV18
DNA: TGTGCCAGCTCACTTCTGACAGGGAAGGAGAACACTGAAGCTTTCTTT
CDR3: CASSLLTGKENTEAFF

size: NA
J: TRBJ1-2
length: 10
D: NA
V: TRBV29-1
DNA: TGCAGCATTTTCCTGGGGGGCTACACCTTC
CDR3: CSIFLGGYTF

size: NA
J: TRBJ2-2
length: 12
D: NA
V: TRBV11-3
DNA: TGTGCCAGCAGCTTGCGGTCCGGGGAGCTGTTTTTT
CDR3: CASSLRSGELFF

size: NA
J: TRBJ1-4
length: 16
D: NA
V: TRBV6-7
DNA: TGTGCCAGCAGACCCCCAGGACAGCCTCTTAATGAAAAACTGTTTTTT
CDR3: CASRPPGQPLNEKLFF

size: NA
J: TRBJ2-5
length: 16
D: NA
V: TRBV5-5
DNA: TGTGCCAGCAGCTTATTACACACCAACCTACAAGAGACCCAGTACTTC
CDR3: CASSLLHTNLQETQYF

size: NA
J: TRBJ2-7
length: 14
D: NA
V: TRBV19
DNA: TGTGCCAGTAGTATAGGCGGTAGCCTCTACGAGCAGTACTTC
CDR3: CASSIGGSLYEQYF

size: NA
J: TRBJ1-2
length: 13
D: NA
V: TRBV28
DNA: TGTGCCAGCATTGACCGGGGAAACTATGGCTACACCTTC
CDR3: CASIDRGNYGYTF

size: NA
J: TRBJ1-1
length: 12
D: NA
V: TRBV7-9
DNA: TGTGCCAGCTCCGTCCAGAGGGCTGAAGCTTTCTTT
CDR3: CASSVQRAEAFF

size: NA
J: TRBJ1-5
length: 15
D: TRBD1
V: TRBV5-6
DNA: TGTGCCAGCAGCTTACAGGGGCTAGGCAATCAGCCCCAGCATTTT
CDR3: CASSLQGLGNQPQHF

size: NA
J: TRBJ1-5
length: 15
D: TRBD1
V: TRBV2
DNA: TGTGCCAGCAGTGAAGGGGACAGGGCTTATCAGCCCCAGCATTTT
CDR3: CASSEGDRAYQPQHF

size: NA
J: TRBJ2-6
length: 13
D: NA
V: TRBV27
DNA: TGTGCCAGCAGCCTGACCGGGGCCAACGTCCTGACTTTC
CDR3: CASSLTGANVLTF

size: NA
J: TRBJ2-7
length: 16
D: TRBD2
V: TRBV9
DNA: TGTGCCAGCAGCCCCGGACTAGCGAGAAGGTCGGGCGAGCAGTACTTC
CDR3: CASSPGLARRSGEQYF

size: NA
J: TRBJ1-1
length: 15
D: TRBD1
V: TRBV5-5
DNA: TGTGCCAGCAGCTCATGGGCAGGGGGGAACACTGAAGCTTTCTTT
CDR3: CASSSWAGGNTEAFF

size: NA
J: TRBJ2-7
length: 16
D: TRBD2
V: TRBV2
DNA: TGTGCCAGCAGTGAGAAGGGACTAGCCTCTTCCTACGAGCAGTACTTC
CDR3: CASSEKGLASSYEQYF

size: few
J: TRBJ1-5
length: 16
D: NA
V: TRBV6-6
DNA: TGTGCCAGCAGTTACTCCATGGACGGTGGGGAACAGCCCCAGCATTTT
CDR3: CASSYSMDGGEQPQHF

size: NA
J: TRBJ2-6
length: 17
D: TRBD1
V: TRBV5-4
DNA: TGTGCCAGCAGCTTGTCTCTGACAGGGGCGGGGGCCAACGTCCTGACTTTC
CDR3: CASSLSLTGAGANVLTF

size: NA
J: TRBJ2-7
length: 14
D: NA
V: TRBV6-5
DNA: TGTGCCAGCAGTTTAGGGCTGTCGGGCTACGAGCAGTACTTC
CDR3: CASSLGLSGYEQYF

size: NA
J: TRBJ2-1
length: 11
D: NA
V: TRBV30
DNA: TGTGCCTGCCAGGCAGCGGCTGAGCAGTTCTTC
CDR3: CACQAAAEQFF

size: NA
J: TRBJ2-4
length: 15
D: NA
V: TRBV4-1
DNA: TGCGCCAGCAGCCAAGATGGCGGTCCCAAAAACATTCAGTACTTC
CDR3: CASSQDGGPKNIQYF

size: NA
J: TRBJ2-1
length: 18
D: TRBD2
V: TRBV2
DNA: TGTGCCAGCAGTGAAGAAATGGTAGCGGGTAGTTTCTACAATGAGCAGTTCTTC
CDR3: CASSEEMVAGSFYNEQFF

size: NA
J: TRBJ1-5
length: 15
D: NA
V: TRBV10-3
DNA: TGTGCCATCAGTCCCTTCGGGGCTAGCAATCAGCCCCAGCATTTT
CDR3: CAISPFGASNQPQHF

size: NA
J: TRBJ1-1
length: 14
D: NA
V: TRBV19
DNA: TGTGCCAGTAGTATAAACCCCTCGGTCACTGAAGCTTTCTTT
CDR3: CASSINPSVTEAFF

size: NA
J: TRBJ1-4
length: 19
D: NA
V: TRBV28
DNA: TGTGCCAGCAGTTCACACGACAGGTTTGGACCGTCAACTAATGAAAAACTGTTTTTT
CDR3: CASSSHDRFGPSTNEKLFF

size: NA
J: TRBJ2-5
length: 13
D: NA
V: TRBV19
DNA: TGTGCCACCTCAGACAGGACTCAAGAGACCCAGTACTTC
CDR3: CATSDRTQETQYF

size: NA
J: TRBJ1-2
length: 15
D: TRBD1
V: TRBV18
DNA: TGTGCCAGCTCACCTCAAGGGGGCCCTAACTATGGCTACACCTTC
CDR3: CASSPQGGPNYGYTF

size: NA
J: TRBJ1-2
length: 8
D: NA
V: TRBV5-8
DNA: TGTGCCAGCAGCTTGGGGTCCTTC
CDR3: CASSLGSF

size: once
J: TRBJ1-1
length: 12
D: TRBD1
V: TRBV5-1
DNA: TGCGCCAGCAGCTTTTTGACAGGGTTGGCTTTCTTT
CDR3: CASSFLTGLAFF

size: NA
J: TRBJ1-1
length: 16
D: NA
V: TRBV10-1
DNA: TGCGCCAGCAGTGAGTCACGAGGCGGACAGAACACTGAAGCTTTCTTT
CDR3: CASSESRGGQNTEAFF

size: NA
J: TRBJ1-4
length: 15
D: NA
V: TRBV5-1
DNA: TGCGCCAGCACGGACAGCGGGGCGCCTAATGAAAAACTGTTTTTT
CDR3: CASTDSGAPNEKLFF

size: NA
J: TRBJ1-3
length: 14
D: NA
V: TRBV27
DNA: TGTGCCAGCAGTTTATCATACAGCGGGACCACCATATATTTT
CDR3: CASSLSYSGTTIYF

size: NA
J: TRBJ2-5
length: 16
D: TRBD2
V: TRBV15
DNA: TGTGCCACCAGCAGAGCCGGTAGCGGGAGCCAAGAGACCCAGTACTTC
CDR3: CATSRAGSGSQETQYF

size: once
J: TRBJ1-3
length: 18
D: NA
V: TRBV7-8
DNA: TGTGCCAGCAGCTTCCTAGGAGGCGGACAGACCTTAGGAAACACCATATATTTT
CDR3: CASSFLGGGQTLGNTIYF

size: few
J: TRBJ2-3
length: 17
D: NA
V: TRBV5-6
DNA: TGTGCCAGCAGCTCATTAGCCGGGGGGCTTAGCACAGATACGCAGTATTTT
CDR3: CASSSLAGGLSTDTQYF